This entry concerns a single T cell receptor beta chain. Its antigen is unknown. This specimen belongs to a study of STAT5B mutations in CD4+ large granular lymphocyte leukemia. Across the whole study: Among healthy donors, a particular HLA allele went with more CDR3 'QG' motifs. Study-wide points: No patients shared main leukemic clonotypes, though around 25% appeared at low frequency elsewhere. Without HLA matching, higher CD4+ than CD8+ T-LGLL clonality could reflect small sample size. 8/27 top patient clones versus 2/35 control clones were TRBV06-family.

The assay was immunoSEQ multiplex PCR, and TCRdb's table has in-frame clones only and misses some. The sample holds around 33,000 clones, 69% seen once. The CDR3 length is 17 residues. V dropped 1 base and J dropped 1; count of bases not matched to a gene: 9. Germline loops: CDR1 LGHNA, CDR2 YNFKEQ. The V and J genes are TRBV4-2 and TRBJ2-5; 7 positions match TRBD1. This receptor was identified in a human donor in good health. The sample was CD4+ T cells from blood buffy coats. DNA of the CDR3: TGTGCCAGCAGCCAAGCGGCAGGTAGGGGGCCCCAAGAGACCCAGTACTTC. Translating gives CASSQAAGRGPQETQYF.